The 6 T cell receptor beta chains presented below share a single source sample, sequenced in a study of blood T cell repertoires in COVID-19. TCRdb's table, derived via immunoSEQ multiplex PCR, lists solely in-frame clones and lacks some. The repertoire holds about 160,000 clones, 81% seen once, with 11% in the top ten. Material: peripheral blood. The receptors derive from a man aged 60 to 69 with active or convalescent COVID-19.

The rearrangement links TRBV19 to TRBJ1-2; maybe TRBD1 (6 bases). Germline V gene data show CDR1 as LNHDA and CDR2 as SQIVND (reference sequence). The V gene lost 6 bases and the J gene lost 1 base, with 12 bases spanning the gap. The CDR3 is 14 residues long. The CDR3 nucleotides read TGTGCCAGTAGGATACAGGACAGTAACTATGGCTACACCTTC. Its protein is CASRIQDSNYGYTF.

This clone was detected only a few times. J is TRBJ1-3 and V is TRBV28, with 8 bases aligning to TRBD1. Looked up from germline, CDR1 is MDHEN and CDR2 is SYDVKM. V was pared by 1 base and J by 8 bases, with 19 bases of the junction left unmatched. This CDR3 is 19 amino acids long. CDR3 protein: CASSLSGQGKLAGGHTIYF. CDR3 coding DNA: TGTGCCAGCAGTTTATCTGGACAGGGAAAATTAGCGGGCGGACACACCATATATTTT. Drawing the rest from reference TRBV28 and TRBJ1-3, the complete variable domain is DVKVTQSSRYLVKRTGEKVFLECVQDMDHENMFWYRQDPGLGLRLIYFSYDVKMKEKGDIPEGYSVSREKKERFSLILESASTNQTSMYLCASSLSGQGKLAGGHTIYFGEGSWLTVV.

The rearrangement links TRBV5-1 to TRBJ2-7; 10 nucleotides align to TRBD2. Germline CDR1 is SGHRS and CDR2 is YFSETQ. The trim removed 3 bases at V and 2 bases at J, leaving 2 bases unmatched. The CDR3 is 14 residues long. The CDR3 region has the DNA TGCGCCAGCAGCTCCACTAGCGGGACCTACGAGCAGTACTTC. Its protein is CASSSTSGTYEQYF.

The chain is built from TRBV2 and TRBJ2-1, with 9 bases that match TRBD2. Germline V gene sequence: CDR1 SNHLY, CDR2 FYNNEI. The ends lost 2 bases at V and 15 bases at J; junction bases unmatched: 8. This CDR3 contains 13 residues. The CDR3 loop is CASSERSGGFLFF. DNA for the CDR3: TGTGCCAGCAGTGAACGAAGCGGGGGGTTCCTGTTCTTC.

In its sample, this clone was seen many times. The CDR3 loop reads CASSLGRNTEAFF. CDR3 DNA: TGTGCCAGCAGCTTGGGCAGGAACACTGAAGCTTTCTTT. The V call is TRBV5-6, the J call TRBJ1-1; no firm D call. Germline loops: CDR1 SGHDT, CDR2 YYEEEE. This CDR3 comprises 13 residues. V lost 0 bases, J lost 1 base, and 4 bases lay in between.

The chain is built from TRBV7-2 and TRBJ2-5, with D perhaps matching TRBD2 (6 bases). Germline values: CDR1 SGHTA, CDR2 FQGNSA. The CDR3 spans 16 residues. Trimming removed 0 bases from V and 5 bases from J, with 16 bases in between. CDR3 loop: CASSLARLSGGETQYF. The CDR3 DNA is TGTGCCAGCAGCTTAGCGCGGCTTAGTGGGGGGGAGACCCAGTACTTC.